The source of this T cell receptor beta chain is a study of shared clonotypes between healthy human individuals (dated by TCRdb to about 2020). For the study in its entirety: Three men and a couple of women, aged 18 to 49 years, made up the cohort. The study deeply sequenced blood TCR repertoires of about 5 healthy adults to estimate repertoire size and the extent of clonotype sharing between individuals. Per donor, leukapheresis produced somewhere between about 0.9 and 9.5 billion PBMCs. To increase sequencing depth and limit assay-specific biases, TCR repertoire library preparation and sequencing were carried out by different laboratories using diverse techniques. The paper's findings and limits, for the study overall: Because the study included only a small number of donors, the genetic and exposure-history diversity represented was limited. Sampling was restricted to blood, and TCR repertoires in tissue are likely to differ from TCR repertoires in blood. Based on pairwise subsampling, the degree of clonotype sharing among donors was expected to be affected by sequencing depth.

Remarks on this clone: Its antigen is unknown. No base-level quality is on record; no much larger clone is a single base apart.

TCR CDR3 regions were amplified from genomic DNA by multiplex PCR using the deep immunoSEQ assay. For each cell subset, the extracted genomic DNA was distributed evenly across all wells of several immunoSEQ 96-well plates, and each plate served as one replicate. For unsorted PBMC, approximately 290 ng of genomic DNA, equivalent to 30,000 to 35,000 T cell genomes, went into each replicate PCR. Genomic DNA from unsorted PBMC was sequenced over ten immunoSEQ deep assay plates. Purified libraries were quantified with a Qubit 3.0 fluorometer, sized on a Bioanalyzer 2100, and re-quantified with the KAPA Library Quantification kit. Every immunoSEQ 96-well plate was sequenced on a separate single-read 150-cycle Illumina NextSeq 550 flow cell. Per the authors' processing: The immunoSEQ output contained only junctional sequences without quality scores, so filtering could not match that applied to full-length reads. To assign V/J genes and CDR3, sequences were annotated using PyIR, a Python wrapper for IgBLAST v1.9, with IMGT germline references. Any read was removed if the V/J assignment was weak (E-value above 1e-6), the CDR3 was missing, or the read contained stop codons, out-of-frame junctions, or ambiguous translated residues. V3J clonotypes were defined as sequences sharing the same inferred V gene, J gene, and CDR3 amino acid sequence. The percentage overlap between two repertoires was calculated by dividing the number of shared unique clonotypes by the size of the smaller repertoire. Three approaches were used to assess repertoire richness: RTK rarefaction, the Chao1 estimator, and Recon v2.1 estimates of unobserved clonotypes. TCRdb limited this immuneACCESS table to in-frame rearrangements with V and J called. A share of clones is missing; checked studies link under half to unresolved V genes, and the rest is unexplained. V and J calls and clone size are those listed in that table; D and trimming were worked out from the DNA. The sample profile shows around 510,000 clones; around 80% of them were found once. The leading ten clones occupy 12% of the sample.

The donors were healthy, HIV-negative adults who had no recently reported acute infections or vaccinations. All donors were Caucasian adults living in Nashville, Tennessee, USA. For unsorted samples, some 87 million PBMCs were counted, and genomic DNA was extracted using the QIAamp DNA Blood Mini kit. Blood was obtained by leukapheresis, after which PBMCs were separated by Ficoll-Histopaque density gradient centrifugation and cryopreserved in liquid nitrogen vapor phase. The CDR3 starts with the cysteine, ends with the phenylalanine, and has 18 residues. Only CDR3 DNA is held: 54 bases, read in frame from base 1. The germline V gene sets CDR1 to LGHNA and CDR2 to YNFKEQ. Clipping removes 1 base from V and 3 bases from J, with 8 as the unmatched junction base count.

Sequencing input: PBMCs. The V and J segments used are TRBV4-2 and TRBJ2-2; 10 bases in between match TRBD2. This TCR was recovered from a woman aged 40 to 50 in good health. Some clones in this sample may be carry-over from other donors' samples. The CDR3: CASSQGPSGRADTGELFF. The nucleotides are TGTGCCAGCAGCCAAGGCCCCAGCGGGAGGGCCGACACCGGGGAGCTGTTTTTT.